The rows below give T cell receptor beta chains drawn from one sample of a study of immune heterogeneity within non-small cell lung tumors. TCRdb re-called the multiplex PCR reads through MiXCR, storing one row per CDR3 protein. The repertoire holds about 22,000 distinct CDR3 sequences, with 27% as singletons. Sequencing was performed on lung tumor tissue. The origin of the receptors is a man aged 35-49 years with non-small cell lung cancer. The CDR3 runs from the conserved cysteine through the conserved F or W. The order of the fields is D gene, J gene, V gene, clone size, CDR3 DNA, CDR3 protein. D genes are given only for firm matches. The size field is filled for only some rows; it gives once, few, many or a size class.

>-|TRBJ2-2|TRBV12-3/TRBV12-4|many
TGTGCCAGCAGTTTTCGTCAGGGATCAACCGGGGAGCTGTTTTTT
CASSFRQGSTGELFF
>-|TRBJ1-2|TRBV11-1|many
TGTGCCAGCAGCTTACAGGATGGCAACTATGGCTACACCTTC
CASSLQDGNYGYTF
>TRBD2|TRBJ2-1|TRBV6-1|medium-sized
TGTGCCAGCAGTCCCGGGACTAGCGGTGCGACAGAGCAGTTCTTC
CASSPGTSGATEQFF
>-|TRBJ2-3|TRBV20-1|many
TGCAGTGCCCCCCCCCGGGGACGGGATGAGGCAGATACGCAGTATTTT
CSAPPRGRDEADTQYF
>-|TRBJ1-4|TRBV5-6|-
TGTGCCAGCAGCAGGCCGTATGAAAAACTGTTTTTT
CASSRPYEKLFF
>-|TRBJ2-7|TRBV6-2/TRBV6-3|large
TGTGCCAGCACCAGACCCCCAGGGAACGAGCAGTACTTC
CASTRPPGNEQYF
>-|TRBJ2-7|TRBV4-3|few
TGCGCCAGCAGCCAAGTTGGGACATCCGAGCAGTACTTC
CASSQVGTSEQYF
>-|TRBJ2-3|TRBV24-1|many
TGTGCCACCTCCGCTCGGGGCAAGGGCACAGATACGCAGTATTTT
CATSARGKGTDTQYF
>-|TRBJ1-1|TRBV7-2|-
TGTGCCAGCAGCGAGCGACGGGCATCGGAAGCTTTCTTT
CASSERRASEAFF
>TRBD2|TRBJ2-7|TRBV6-1|medium-sized
TGTGCCAGCGTCGGGACGGGAGGTTCCCACGAGCAGTACTTC
CASVGTGGSHEQYF
>-|TRBJ1-2|TRBV28|-
TGTGCCAGCAGAGGGCAGGGGCTCTATGGCTACACCTTC
CASRGQGLYGYTF
>TRBD2|TRBJ2-1|TRBV20-1|few
TGCAGTGCTACGGGACTAGCGCCGATTAATGAGCAGTTCTTC
CSATGLAPINEQFF
>-|TRBJ1-6|TRBV7-8|medium-sized
TGTGCCAGCAGCTTAGCTTCTCACGGGAGCTCCTATAATTCACCCCTCCACTTT
CASSLASHGSSYNSPLHF
>-|TRBJ2-4|TRBV12-3/TRBV12-4|medium-sized
TGTGCCAGCAGTTTTCAGTCAGGGCCCCGAAACATTCAGTACTTC
CASSFQSGPRNIQYF
>-|TRBJ2-7|TRBV5-5|many
TGTGCCAGCAGCTCGTGGGCGGCCAGAGGATATGGGCAGTACTTC
CASSSWAARGYGQYF
>-|TRBJ2-1|TRBV14|many
TGTGCCAGCAGCCTCACCCACAATGAGCAGTTCTTC
CASSLTHNEQFF
>TRBD2|TRBJ2-1|TRBV7-3|many
TGTGCCAGCAGCTTAAAGGCTAGCGGGGCCTACAATGAGCAGTTCTTC
CASSLKASGAYNEQFF
>TRBD1|TRBJ2-2|TRBV5-1|-
TGCGCCAGCAGCTCAACAGGGGACACCGGGGAGCTGTTTTTT
CASSSTGDTGELFF
>-|TRBJ2-2|TRBV6-5|few
TGTGCCAGCAGTTACTCACCAGGGTTGAACACCGGGGAGCTGTTTTTT
CASSYSPGLNTGELFF
>TRBD2|TRBJ2-1|TRBV15|-
TGTGCCACCAGCAGGAGCGGGAGTACCCTTCACAATGAGCAGTTCTTC
CATSRSGSTLHNEQFF
>-|TRBJ1-2|TRBV2|many
TGTGCCAGCATGGGGGGGGCTAGGAACTATGGCTACACCTTC
CASMGGARNYGYTF
>-|TRBJ1-2|TRBV12-3/TRBV12-4|medium-sized
TGTGCCAGCAGCTTACAGGGTGCTAACTATGGCTACACCTTC
CASSLQGANYGYTF
>TRBD2|TRBJ2-7|TRBV5-1|-
TGCGCCAGCGGCTCGCTAGCGGGAGGGATCGAGAAGTACTTC
CASGSLAGGIEKYF
>-|TRBJ2-1|TRBV4-1|many
TGCGCCAGCAGCCAGCCTCTAGCGACCTACAATGAGCAGTTCTTC
CASSQPLATYNEQFF
>TRBD2|TRBJ2-5|TRBV9|few
TGTGCCAGCAGCCAAGAGGATAGCGGGAGCAAAGAGACCCAGTACTTC
CASSQEDSGSKETQYF
>-|TRBJ2-3|TRBV11-2|few
TGTGCCAGCAGCTTAGATAGGCCCACAGATACGCAGTATTTT
CASSLDRPTDTQYF
>-|TRBJ2-5|TRBV6-2/TRBV6-3|-
TGTGCCAGATCCAATAAGATGGAGACCCAGTACTTC
CARSNKMETQYF
>-|TRBJ2-7|TRBV9|-
TGTGCCAGCAGCGTTACGGGAGTCCCCCCCTACGATCAGTACTTC
CASSVTGVPPYDQYF
>-|TRBJ2-7|TRBV3-1|-
TGTGCCAGCAGCCAAGGGCAGGGTAGGGGAGAGCAGTACTTC
CASSQGQGRGEQYF
>-|TRBJ1-2|TRBV29-1|-
TGCAGCGTTGTAAAGTCTAACTATGGCTACACCTTC
CSVVKSNYGYTF
>TRBD1|TRBJ1-6|TRBV3-1|-
TGTGCCAGCAGCCGGGACAGGGGTTCAGATTCACCCCTCCACTTT
CASSRDRGSDSPLHF
>-|TRBJ2-2|TRBV11-3|few
TGTGCCAGCAGCTTAGCCCCGACGGGTTCGGGCACCGGGGAGCTGTTTTTT
CASSLAPTGSGTGELFF
>-|TRBJ1-1|TRBV5-1|few
TGCGCCAGCTGGCCTGGGGACACTAACACTGAAGCTTTCTTT
CASWPGDTNTEAFF
>-|TRBJ1-2|TRBV30|many
TGTGCCTGGAGTGTCGCCGAACTCTACACCTTC
CAWSVAELYTF
>-|TRBJ2-1|TRBV6-5|-
TGTGCCAGCATTAGGACTGGTTACAATGAGCAGTTCTTC
CASIRTGYNEQFF
>-|TRBJ2-1|TRBV6-1|many
TGTGCCAGCGGGTTCAGGCTCAATGAGCAGTTCTTC
CASGFRLNEQFF
>-|TRBJ1-2|TRBV27|medium-sized
TGTGCCAGCAGCGCGGAGGCCTTCGGATATGGCTACACCTTC
CASSAEAFGYGYTF